A single sample is the source of the 26 T cell receptor beta chains below, sequenced in a study of T cells in Graves' hyperthyroidism and ophthalmopathy. RNA transcripts yielded amplified TCR beta CDR3 regions. HTBI primers were the set used in a first-round RT-PCR of the TCR CDR3. TCRdb processed the multiplex PCR reads anew with MiXCR; each CDR3 protein has one entry. The sample has roughly 520,000 distinct CDR3 sequences, approximately 25% seen once. Specimen: blood. These TCRs come from a woman aged 30 to 39 with Graves' ophthalmopathy.

The sample holds a few counts of this clonotype. The gene calls are TRBV5-1 and TRBJ1-1; D might be TRBD1 (6 bases). The CDR3 is 13 residues long. V was trimmed by 4 bases and J by 7 bases, leaving 14 bases between them. CDR1 SGHRS and CDR2 YFSETQ come from the germline V gene. The CDR3 region has the DNA TGCGCCAGCAGCCCGCGGGGGACACATGAAGCTTTCTTT. Amino acid sequence: CASSPRGTHEAFF.

This clonotype was detected ten times or more. The CDR3 is CASSLPGHYEQYF. DNA of the CDR3: TGTGCCAGCAGTTTGCCAGGCCACTACGAGCAGTACTTC. J is TRBJ2-7 and V is TRBV12-3 or TRBV12-4; D is uncertain. Trimming took 3 bases from V and 3 from J, leaving 9 bases between them. The length of the CDR3 is 13 residues.

Concerning this clonotype: A much larger clone differs by one base, so this may be a read error. A read error is likely, as this CDR3 ends without the conserved phenylalanine or tryptophan. CDR3 amino acids: CASSLEGQTEQYY. The CDR3 bases are TGTGCCAGCAGCTTAGAAGGACAGACGGAGCAGTACTAC. The V gene is TRBV7-9, the J gene TRBJ2-7, with a weak D call TRBD1 (6 bases). Trimming took off 1 base at V and 7 bases at J, with 11 bases between the two ends. This CDR3 comprises 13 residues. Germline V gives CDR1 SEHNR, CDR2 FQNEAQ (reference sequence).

Many counts were recorded for this clonotype. The CDR3 protein is CASTGLNGRGAYGYTF. Written as DNA, the CDR3 is TGTGCCAGCACCGGTCTCAATGGGCGAGGGGCCTATGGCTACACCTTC. The chain combines TRBV19 with TRBJ1-2, with D perhaps matching TRBD1 (5 bases). CDR3 length equals 16 residues. Germline CDR1 is LNHDA and CDR2 is SQIVND (reference sequence). Trimming pared 9 bases from V and 4 bases from J, leaving 24 bases between.

This clonotype has at least ten counts. V gene TRBV6-1 combines with J gene TRBJ1-1; D might be TRBD1 (5 bases). The CDR3 has 16 amino acids. V gave up 6 bases and J gave up 4 bases, with 21 bases separating them. Germline V gene sequence: CDR1 MNHNS, CDR2 SASEGT. In DNA, the CDR3 is TGTGCCAGCAGCCTAAGTCCGCAGTCGGGGGGCACTGAAGCTTTCTTT. Its protein is CASSLSPQSGGTEAFF.

This clonotype occurred many times. The chain couples TRBV7-2 to TRBJ1-5; a possible D gene is TRBD1 (5 bases). Per germline, CDR1 SGHTA and CDR2 FQGNSA. The CDR3 runs to 14 residues. With 3 bases removed from V and 5 bases from J, the gap between germline ends came to 11 bases. The CDR3 DNA reads TGTGCCAGCAGCTTTTATGGGGGGGATCAGCCCCAGCATTTT. It translates to CASSFYGGDQPQHF. Full variable domain (rest looked up from reference TRBV7-2 and TRBJ1-5): GAGVSQSPSNKVTEKGKDVELRCDPISGHTALYWYRQSLGQGLEFLIYFQGNSAPDKSGLPSDRFSAERTGGSVSTLTIQRTQQEDSAVYLCASSFYGGDQPQHFGDGTRLSIL.

The sample holds many counts of this clonotype. The V gene is TRBV2, the J gene TRBJ2-2; 12 bases are shared with TRBD2. V shed 1 base, J shed 5 bases, and the junction held 2 bases outside the gene matches. CDR1 is SNHLY and CDR2 is FYNNEI in the germline V gene. This CDR3 region has 16 residues. CDR3 residues: CASSEDGLAGTGELFF. The CDR3 bases are TGTGCCAGCAGTGAAGACGGACTAGCGGGAACCGGGGAGCTGTTTTTT.

Details on this clonotype: A much larger clone is a single base away; this may be a read error. The gene calls are TRBV29-1 and TRBJ2-5; D gene ambiguous. Germline V gives CDR1 SQVTM, CDR2 ANQGSEA. The CDR3 has 15 residues. CDR3 sequence (DNA): TGCAGCGTTGAATATGAGTACGAGTACCAAGAGACCAAGTACTTC. Translating gives CSVEYEYEYQETKYF.

The chain uses TRBV5-4 and TRBJ2-2; 16 bases align to TRBD2. CDR3 length: 19 residues. The germline V gene encodes CDR1 SGHNT and CDR2 YYREEE (reference sequence). The junction had 8 bases not matched to a gene; V was cut back by 0 bases and J by 6 bases. CDR3 loop: CASSLAGTSGGALAGELFF. The CDR3 region has the DNA TGTGCCAGCAGCTTGGCCGGGACTAGCGGGGGGGCCCTGGCCGGGGAGCTGTTTTTT.

The CDR3 DNA follows: TGCAGTGCTAGGTCCAGGGTAGCGGCCCAAGAGACCCAGTACTTC. Amino acid sequence: CSARSRVAAQETQYF. This sequence joins TRBV20-1 and TRBJ2-5; D is perhaps TRBD2 (6 bases). This CDR3 region has 15 residues. Germline loops: CDR1 DFQATT, CDR2 SNEGSKA (reference sequence). Between the trimmed V and J ends, which lost 3 bases and 1 base, there was a span of 15 bases.

This clonotype came up a few times. The V gene is TRBV11-2, the J gene TRBJ1-2, with 8 bases lining up with TRBD1. Germline CDR1 reads SGHAT; CDR2 reads FQNNGV. There are 16 residues in the CDR3. V dropped 3 bases and J dropped 0; count of bases not matched to a gene: 6. CDR3 sequence (DNA): TGTGCCAGCAGCTTCCCGGGACAGGATTCTAACTATGGCTACACCTTC. This translates into CASSFPGQDSNYGYTF.

This clonotype came up many times. The chain couples TRBV27 to TRBJ2-7; TRBD1 matches 10 bases. This CDR3 has 13 amino acids. The germline CDR1 and CDR2 sequences are MNHEY and SMNVEV (reference sequence). After removal of 10 bases from V and 3 bases from J, the junction contained 6 bases not matched to a gene. DNA for the CDR3: TGTGCCATCGCCCGGGACAGGGGCTACGAGCAGTACTTC. Protein sequence: CAIARDRGYEQYF.

This clonotype was detected ten times or more. The rearrangement uses TRBV7-2 and TRBJ1-2; D not resolved. V was shortened by 1 base and J by 7 bases, with 4 bases between the two germline ends. Germline CDR1 SGHTA, CDR2 FQGNSA. The CDR3 length is 11 residues. The chain's CDR3 is CASSLDFGYTF. The CDR3 DNA sequence: TGTGCCAGCAGCTTAGATTTTGGCTACACCTTC.

In this sample, this clonotype turned up many times. The gene calls are TRBV30 and TRBJ1-1, with a weak D call TRBD1 (6 bases). From germline, CDR1 is GTSNPN and CDR2 SVGIG (reference sequence). V was cut by 6 bases and J by 1 base, with 12 bases left in between. The CDR3 covers 13 residues. The CDR3 reads CACTGRSNTEAFF. The DNA for the CDR3 is TGTGCCTGCACAGGGAGATCGAACACTGAAGCTTTCTTT.

This clonotype was counted at least ten times. This rearrangement joins TRBV12-3 or TRBV12-4 to TRBJ1-2; D not resolved. The CDR3 extends over 13 amino acids. With 6 bases removed from V and 8 bases from J, the gap between germline ends came to 16 bases. The CDR3 protein is CASRAIQVGGYTF. CDR3 DNA sequence: TGTGCCAGCAGGGCAATCCAGGTGGGGGGCTACACCTTC.

The chain employs TRBV9 and TRBJ1-2; D is possibly TRBD1 (5 bases). The V gene lost 0 bases and the J gene lost 4 bases, with 13 bases spanning the gap. Germline CDR1 reads SGDLS; CDR2 reads YYNGEE. The CDR3 consists of 15 residues. CDR3 in amino acids: CASSVGGAASYGYTF. In DNA form, the CDR3 reads TGTGCCAGCAGCGTAGGAGGGGCGGCGAGCTATGGCTACACCTTC.

This clonotype was counted many times. This chain uses TRBV9 with TRBJ2-4; TRBD1 might be the D (6 bases). The CDR3 length is 15 residues. Germline CDR1 SGDLS, CDR2 YYNGEE. Trimming cost V 0 bases and J 6 bases, with 13 bases left between them. The CDR3, as DNA: TGTGCCAGCAGCGTAGGAGCAGGGGAGTCAAACATTCAGTACTTC. This encodes CASSVGAGESNIQYF.

In this sample, this clonotype turned up many times. This sequence joins TRBV27 and TRBJ2-7, with 7 bases matching TRBD1. The CDR3 sequence is 13 residues long. The germline gives CDR1 MNHEY, CDR2 SMNVEV (reference sequence). Germline trimming cut 2 bases from V and 3 bases from J; bases unmatched to any gene: 1. CDR3 in amino acids: CASSLDRDYEQYF. The DNA for the CDR3 is TGTGCCAGCAGTTTAGACAGGGACTACGAGCAGTACTTC.

This clonotype was counted ten times or more. This sequence joins TRBV20-1 and TRBJ1-3; D unclear. This CDR3 has 14 residues. Trimming pared 3 bases from V and 0 bases from J, leaving 9 bases between. Germline V gene sequence: CDR1 DFQATT, CDR2 SNEGSKA (reference sequence). The CDR3 DNA follows: TGCAGTGCTAGGGCCCGGGGCTCTGGAAACACCATATATTTT. Protein sequence: CSARARGSGNTIYF.

The chain joins TRBV7-9 to TRBJ2-7, with D possibly TRBD2 on 6 matching bases. This CDR3 region has 15 residues. The ends were cut back, 5 bases at V and 4 bases at J, with 18 bases in the middle. CDR1 SEHNR and CDR2 FQNEAQ come from the germline V gene (reference sequence). The CDR3 loop is CASSPPGTPSYEQYF. The CDR3 region has the DNA TGTGCCAGCAGCCCACCCGGGACTCCCTCTTACGAGCAGTACTTC.

CDR3 coding DNA: TGTGCCAGCAATTCTCTCCCCATGACAGGCACCCAAGAGACCCAGTACTTC. Translation gives CASNSLPMTGTQETQYF. The chain joins TRBV28 to TRBJ2-5, with a possible D match to TRBD1 (6 bases). CDR3 length: 17 residues. V lost 7 bases and J lost 1, with 22 bases in between. In germline, CDR1 is MDHEN, CDR2 SYDVKM. Looking up the rest from reference TRBV28 and TRBJ2-5 gives the full variable domain: DVKVTQSSRYLVKRTGEKVFLECVQDMDHENMFWYRQDPGLGLRLIYFSYDVKMKEKGDIPEGYSVSREKKERFSLILESASTNQTSMYLCASNSLPMTGTQETQYFGPGTRLLVL.

Points on this clonotype: Compared with germline, one end of the junction differs, possibly owing to a read error. This sequence joins TRBV29-1 and TRBJ1-1, with D unresolved. Germline loops: CDR1 SQVTM, CDR2 ANQGSEA. The CDR3 has 14 amino acids. The CDR3 DNA reads as TGCAGCGTCCTACCCGGAGTCGGTAACACTGATGCTTTCTTT. It codes for CSVLPGVGNTDAFF.

This clonotype was counted many times. J is TRBJ1-1 and V is TRBV3-1, with a possible D match to TRBD1 (6 bases). The V end lost 3 bases, the J end lost 5 bases, and 13 bases lay between the germline ends. Germline assignment: CDR1 LGHDT and CDR2 YNNKEL (reference sequence). CDR3 length: 14 amino acids. In DNA form, the CDR3 reads TGTGCCAGCAGCCATCTACAGGGAGGTACTGAAGCTTTCTTT. It encodes CASSHLQGGTEAFF.

On this clonotype: A junction boundary mismatches the germline segment, possibly from a read error. The chain links TRBV11-2 to TRBJ2-5; no definite D call. The CDR3 has 14 residues. CDR1 and CDR2 (germline): SGHAT, FQNNGV. CDR3 DNA sequence: TGTGCCAGCAGCTTAGCGGCAGTCCAAGAGACCCGGTACTTC. It yields the protein CASSLAAVQETRYF.

The chain joins TRBV11-1 to TRBJ1-1; D not resolved. Deletions cut 2 bases from V and 3 bases from J, with 16 bases between. Germline V lookup: CDR1 SGHAT, CDR2 FQDESV (reference sequence). CDR3 size: 16 residues. The CDR3 region is CASSLLGRGSDTEAFF. CDR3 coding DNA: TGTGCCAGCAGCTTACTGGGTCGGGGATCGGACACTGAAGCTTTCTTT.

CDR3 in amino acids: CAWSASRWNTEAFF. CDR3 DNA sequence: TGTGCCTGGAGTGCCTCAAGGTGGAACACTGAAGCTTTCTTT. This chain links TRBV30 with TRBJ1-1; D is uncertain. There are 14 residues in the CDR3. V lost 1 base and J lost 1, with 10 bases in between. Germline V gives CDR1 GTSNPN, CDR2 SVGIG (reference sequence). Using reference TRBV30 and TRBJ1-1 for the parts outside the CDR3, the full variable domain is SQTIHQWPATLVQPVGSPLSLECTVEGTSNPNLYWYRQAAGRGLQLLFYSVGIGQISSEVPQNLSASRPQDRQFILSSKKLLLSDSGFYLCAWSASRWNTEAFFGQGTRLTVV.